This T cell receptor beta chain appears in the sequencing data of a study of radiation and T cells in renal cell carcinoma. Study-level results: Pretreatment tumor biopsies were lacking, so baseline clonotypes are unknown.

Time point specified: blood 4 weeks post-SBRT, at nephrectomy. Documented treatment: 15 Gy SBRT to primary tumor, nephrectomy 4 weeks later. Trimming stripped 2 bases from V and 2 bases from J, with 17 bases between. This CDR3 is built from 16 residues. In germline, CDR1 is SGHRS, CDR2 YFSETQ. To note about this clone: Its specificity is unknown.

Sequenced by immunoSEQ multiplex PCR; TCRdb stores in-frame clones only, minus some. This sample yields approximately 150,000 clones, of which about 86% are seen a single time; 15% to 20% belongs to the top ten. The gene calls are TRBV5-1 and TRBJ2-7; D is ambiguous. Sequencing used blood, obtained from a patient whose treatment included radiotherapy and nephrectomy. This clonotype originated in a woman in her forties or fifties with renal cell carcinoma. The CDR3 sequence: CASSLQGMSTAYEQYF. The CDR3 DNA reads TGCGCCAGCAGCTTACAAGGAATGTCGACGGCCTACGAGCAGTACTTC.